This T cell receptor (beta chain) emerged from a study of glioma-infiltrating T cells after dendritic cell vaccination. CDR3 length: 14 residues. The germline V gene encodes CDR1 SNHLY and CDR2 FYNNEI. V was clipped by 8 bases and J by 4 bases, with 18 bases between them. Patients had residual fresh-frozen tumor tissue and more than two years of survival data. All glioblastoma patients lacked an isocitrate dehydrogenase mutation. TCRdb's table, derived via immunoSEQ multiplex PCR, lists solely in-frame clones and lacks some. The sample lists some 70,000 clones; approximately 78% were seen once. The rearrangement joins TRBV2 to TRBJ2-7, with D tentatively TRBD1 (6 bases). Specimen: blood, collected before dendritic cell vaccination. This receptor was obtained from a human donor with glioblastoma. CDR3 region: CASLVDRWKYEQYF. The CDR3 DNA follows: TGTGCCAGCCTTGTAGACAGGTGGAAGTACGAGCAGTACTTC.